This TCR beta chain was observed in a study of metastatic and nonmetastatic thyroid tumors (TCRdb year 2020). With respect to the entire study: The researchers compared repertoires between peripheral blood samples and tumor or nodule tissue samples from patients with malignant or benign thyroid disease. Results and caveats for the whole study, not just this receptor: In both blood and tumor samples, TCR beta diversity was reported to be significantly higher in malignant tumors than in benign nodules.

The library came from PCR. The listed sequencing device is Illumina HiSeq 4000. High-throughput sequencing was used to profile the CDR3 region of the TCR beta-chain in every patient. Per the authors' processing: CDR3 differences across clinicopathological groups were used to build a classifier for discriminating distant-metastatic papillary thyroid cancer patients. To measure repertoire diversity the researchers used the Shannon index, while the Morisita-Horn index served to gauge how similar the tumor and blood repertoires were. TCRdb reanalyzed the raw reads on its own, using fastp at Q25 for trimming and MiXCR for clone calling, and kept in-frame beta chains. The authors' filters were not applied to this entry. The sample yields about 93,000 clones; about 13% were counted once. About 11% of the sample is held by the ten biggest clonotypes. V trim: 7 bases; J trim: 4 bases; unmatched bases: 6. There are 14 amino acids in the CDR3, from cysteine to phenylalanine inclusive. Of all the DNA, just the CDR3 is kept, 42 bases in frame from base 1. CDR1 MDHEN and CDR2 SYDVKM are derived from the germline V gene.

No treatment had been received by any patient before thyroid surgery. Using T-cell receptor beta sequencing, the study looked back at clinical samples from patients collected from about 2011 to 2018. This clone was recorded many times. No cognate antigen has been identified for it. Within one base of it there is no much larger clone, and no base qualities were kept. Material for sequencing was blood. Here the chain combines TRBV28 and TRBJ1-1; 10 middle bases align to TRBD1. This receptor was identified in a female donor with papillary thyroid cancer or a benign thyroid nodule (not recorded which). Some clones in this sample may be carry-over from other donors' samples. At the DNA level, the sequence is TGTGCCAGCACCCGCGACAGGGGGCTCACTGAAGCTTTCTTT. Its protein reads: CASTRDRGLTEAFF. The variable domain in full, with residues beyond the CDR3 obtained from the reference TRBV28 and TRBJ1-1 genes, is DVKVTQSSRYLVKRTGEKVFLECVQDMDHENMFWYRQDPGLGLRLIYFSYDVKMKEKGDIPEGYSVSREKKERFSLILESASTNQTSMYLCASTRDRGLTEAFFGQGTRLTVV.